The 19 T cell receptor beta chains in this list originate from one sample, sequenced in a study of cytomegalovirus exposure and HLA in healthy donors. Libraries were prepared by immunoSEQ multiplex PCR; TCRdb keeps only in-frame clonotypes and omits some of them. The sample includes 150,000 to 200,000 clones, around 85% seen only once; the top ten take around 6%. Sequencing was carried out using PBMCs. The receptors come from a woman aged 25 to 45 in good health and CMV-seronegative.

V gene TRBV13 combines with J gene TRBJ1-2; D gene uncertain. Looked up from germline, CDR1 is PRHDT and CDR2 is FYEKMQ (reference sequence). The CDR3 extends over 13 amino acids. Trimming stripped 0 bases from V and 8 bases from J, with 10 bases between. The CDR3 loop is CASSLGQLRGYTF. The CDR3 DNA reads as TGTGCCAGCAGCTTAGGGCAACTTCGGGGCTACACCTTC.

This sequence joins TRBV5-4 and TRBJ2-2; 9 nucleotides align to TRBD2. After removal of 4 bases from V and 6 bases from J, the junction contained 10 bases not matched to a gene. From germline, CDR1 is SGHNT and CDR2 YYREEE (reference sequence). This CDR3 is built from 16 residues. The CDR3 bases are TGTGCCAGCAGCCCTCCGGGCGGGAGGGCCCCCGGGGAGCTGTTTTTT. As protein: CASSPPGGRAPGELFF.

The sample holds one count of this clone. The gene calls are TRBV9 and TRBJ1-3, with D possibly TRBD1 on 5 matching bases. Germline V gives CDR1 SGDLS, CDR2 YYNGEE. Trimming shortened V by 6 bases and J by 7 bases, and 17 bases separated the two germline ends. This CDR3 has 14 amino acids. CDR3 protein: CASTVGAGENTIYF. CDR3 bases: TGTGCCAGCACCGTCGGGGCTGGGGAGAACACCATATATTTT.

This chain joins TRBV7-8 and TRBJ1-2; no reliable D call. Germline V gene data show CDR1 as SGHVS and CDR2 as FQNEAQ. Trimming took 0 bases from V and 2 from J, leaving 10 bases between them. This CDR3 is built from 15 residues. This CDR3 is CASSLATGINYGYTF. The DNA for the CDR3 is TGTGCCAGCAGCTTAGCGACGGGGATAAACTATGGCTACACCTTC.

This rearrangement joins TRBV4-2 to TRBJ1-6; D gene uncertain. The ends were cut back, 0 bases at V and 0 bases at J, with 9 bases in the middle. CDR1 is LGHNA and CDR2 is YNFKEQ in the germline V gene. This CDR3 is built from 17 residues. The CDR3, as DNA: TGTGCCAGCAGCCAAGAACGCCCGAGCTCCTATAATTCACCCCTCCACTTT. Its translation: CASSQERPSSYNSPLHF.

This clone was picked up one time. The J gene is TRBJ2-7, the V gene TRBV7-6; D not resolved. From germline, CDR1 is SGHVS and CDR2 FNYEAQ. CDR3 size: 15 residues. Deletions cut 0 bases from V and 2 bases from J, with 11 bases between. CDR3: CASSLAGGPTYEQYF. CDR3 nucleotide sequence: TGTGCCAGCAGCTTAGCGGGCGGCCCAACCTACGAGCAGTACTTC.

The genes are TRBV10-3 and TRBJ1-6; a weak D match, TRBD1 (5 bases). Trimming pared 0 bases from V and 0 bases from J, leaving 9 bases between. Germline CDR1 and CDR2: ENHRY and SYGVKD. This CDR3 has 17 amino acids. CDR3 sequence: CAISESRGGSYNSPLHF. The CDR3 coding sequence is TGTGCCATCAGTGAGTCGCGGGGGGGCTCCTATAATTCACCCCTCCACTTT.

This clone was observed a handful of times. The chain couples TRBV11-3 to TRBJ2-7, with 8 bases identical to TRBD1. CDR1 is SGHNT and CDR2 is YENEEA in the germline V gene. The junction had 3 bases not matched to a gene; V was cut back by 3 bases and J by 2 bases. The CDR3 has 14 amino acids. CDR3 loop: CASSLRTGTYEQYF. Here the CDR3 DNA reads TGTGCCAGCAGCTTGAGGACAGGGACCTACGAGCAGTACTTC.

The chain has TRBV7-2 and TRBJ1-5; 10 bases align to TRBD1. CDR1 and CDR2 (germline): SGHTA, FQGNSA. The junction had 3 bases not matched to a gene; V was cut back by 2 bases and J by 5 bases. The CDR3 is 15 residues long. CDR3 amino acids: CASSLLTGGDQPQHF. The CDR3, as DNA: TGTGCCAGCAGCTTATTGACAGGGGGCGATCAGCCCCAGCATTTT.

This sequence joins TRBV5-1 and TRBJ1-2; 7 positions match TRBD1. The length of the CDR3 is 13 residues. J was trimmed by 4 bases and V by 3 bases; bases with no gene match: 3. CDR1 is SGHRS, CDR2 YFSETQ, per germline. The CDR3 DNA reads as TGCGCCAGCAGCTCAGGGGGTGGCTATGGCTACACCTTC. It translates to CASSSGGGYGYTF.

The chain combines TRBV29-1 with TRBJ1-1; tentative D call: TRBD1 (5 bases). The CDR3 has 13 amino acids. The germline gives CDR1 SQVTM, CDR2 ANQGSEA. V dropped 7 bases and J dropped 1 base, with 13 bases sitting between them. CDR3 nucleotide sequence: TGCAGCGGATGGGGGGGGACGAACACTGAAGCTTTCTTT. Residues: CSGWGGTNTEAFF. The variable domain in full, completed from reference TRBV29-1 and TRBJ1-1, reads SAVISQKPSRDICQRGTSLTIQCQVDSQVTMMFWYRQQPGQSLTLIATANQGSEATYESGFVIDKFPISRPNLTFSTLTVSNMSPEDSSIYLCSGWGGTNTEAFFGQGTRLTVV.

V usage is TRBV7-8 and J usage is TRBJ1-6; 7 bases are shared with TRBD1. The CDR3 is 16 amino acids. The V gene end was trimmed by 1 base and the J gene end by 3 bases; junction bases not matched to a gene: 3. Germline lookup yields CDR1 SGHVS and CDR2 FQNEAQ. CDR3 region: CASSLGRDSYNSPLHF. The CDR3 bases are TGTGCCAGCAGCTTAGGCCGGGACAGCTATAATTCACCCCTCCACTTT.

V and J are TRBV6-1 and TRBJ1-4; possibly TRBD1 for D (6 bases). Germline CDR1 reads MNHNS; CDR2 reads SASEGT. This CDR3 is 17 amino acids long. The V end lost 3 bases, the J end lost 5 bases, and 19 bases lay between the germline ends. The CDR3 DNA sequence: TGTGCCAGCAGTGACACAACCCGGACAGACCGGAATGAAAAACTGTTTTTT. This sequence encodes CASSDTTRTDRNEKLFF.

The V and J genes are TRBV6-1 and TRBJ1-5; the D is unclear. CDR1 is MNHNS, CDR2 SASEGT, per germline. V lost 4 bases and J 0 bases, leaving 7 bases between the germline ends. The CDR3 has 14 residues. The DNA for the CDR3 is TGTGCCAGCAGTGGGGAGTTTAGCAATCAGCCCCAGCATTTT. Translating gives CASSGEFSNQPQHF.

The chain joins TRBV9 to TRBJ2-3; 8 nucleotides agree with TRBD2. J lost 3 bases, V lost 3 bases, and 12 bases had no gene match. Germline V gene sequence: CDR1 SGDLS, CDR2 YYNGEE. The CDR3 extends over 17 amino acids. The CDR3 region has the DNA TGTGCCAGCAGCGAAACCGCTGCGGGAGGACCGACAGATACGCAGTATTTT. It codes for CASSETAAGGPTDTQYF.

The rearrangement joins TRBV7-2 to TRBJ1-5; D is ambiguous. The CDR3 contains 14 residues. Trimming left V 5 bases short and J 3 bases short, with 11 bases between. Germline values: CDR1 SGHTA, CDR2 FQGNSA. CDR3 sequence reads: CASSPGTHNQPQHF. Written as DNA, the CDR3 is TGTGCCAGCAGCCCGGGAACTCACAATCAGCCCCAGCATTTT. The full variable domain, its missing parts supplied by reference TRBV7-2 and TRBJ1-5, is GAGVSQSPSNKVTEKGKDVELRCDPISGHTALYWYRQSLGQGLEFLIYFQGNSAPDKSGLPSDRFSAERTGGSVSTLTIQRTQQEDSAVYLCASSPGTHNQPQHFGDGTRLSIL.

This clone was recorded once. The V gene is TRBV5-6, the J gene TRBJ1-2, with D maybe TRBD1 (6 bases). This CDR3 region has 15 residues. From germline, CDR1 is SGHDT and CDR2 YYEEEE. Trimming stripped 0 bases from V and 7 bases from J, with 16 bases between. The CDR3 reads CASSLGNRVQRGYTF. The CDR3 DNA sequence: TGTGCCAGCAGCTTGGGGAACAGGGTTCAGCGTGGCTACACCTTC.

The CDR3 DNA reads as TGTGCCAGCTCACCCCTCGGACAGGGGACGAACACTGAAGCTTTCTTT. Translation gives CASSPLGQGTNTEAFF. The chain employs TRBV18 and TRBJ1-1; 9 positions agree with TRBD1. The junction had 6 bases not matched to a gene; V was cut back by 3 bases and J by 1 base. This CDR3 has 16 amino acids. In germline, CDR1 is KGHSH, CDR2 LQKENI.

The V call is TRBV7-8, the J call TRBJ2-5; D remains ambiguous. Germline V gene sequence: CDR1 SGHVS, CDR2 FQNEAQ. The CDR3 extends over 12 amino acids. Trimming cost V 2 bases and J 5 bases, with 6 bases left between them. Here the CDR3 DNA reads TGTGCCAGCAGCTTAAATCGGGAGACCCAGTACTTC. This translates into CASSLNRETQYF.